The 14 T cell receptor beta chains given below trace back to one sample, sequenced in a study of identical twins. A single record per CDR3 protein comes from TCRdb applying MiXCR to the 5' RACE reads. This table holds 1.5 million or so distinct CDR3 sequences, 25% to 35% found once. Input material: cord blood. Receptors originate from a newborn girl in good health.

This rearrangement joins TRBV6-5 to TRBJ2-1; D ambiguous. The CDR3 spans 13 residues. The V gene lost 2 bases and the J gene lost 6 bases, with 8 bases spanning the gap. CDR1 is MNHEY, CDR2 SVGAGI, per germline. CDR3 in DNA: TGTGCCAGCAGTTACGCGGACGTCAATGAGCAGTTCTTC. It codes for CASSYADVNEQFF.

The V call is TRBV27, the J call TRBJ2-7; D tentatively reads TRBD1 or TRBD2 (7 bases each). V lost 5 bases to trimming and J lost 4 bases, with 24 bases between them. This CDR3 is 17 amino acids long. Germline V CDR1 and CDR2: MNHEY, SMNVEV (reference sequence). The CDR3 loop is CASSLPGRVGGFYEQYF. The CDR3 nucleotides read TGTGCCAGCAGTCTACCGGGGAGGGTAGGGGGCTTTTACGAGCAGTACTTC.

The sample holds many counts of this clonotype. CDR3 nucleotides: TGTGCCAGCAGCCCCACTAGGACAGATACGCAGTATTTT. It codes for CASSPTRTDTQYF. This chain links TRBV7-2 with TRBJ2-3; D is perhaps TRBD2 (5 bases). V lost 5 bases and J lost 3, with 9 bases in between. Per the germline V gene, CDR1 is SGHTA and CDR2 is FQGNSA. The CDR3 runs 13 residues.

The rearrangement links TRBV12-3 or TRBV12-4 to TRBJ1-2; D is unclear. The length of the CDR3 is 13 residues. V lost 2 bases and J 5 bases, leaving 9 bases between the germline ends. For the CDR3, the DNA is TGTGCCAGCAGTTTATCAGAGTGGTATGGCTACACCTTC. Translation gives CASSLSEWYGYTF.

The sample holds a few counts of this clonotype. V is TRBV6-1 and J is TRBJ2-4; TRBD2 agrees at 11 bases. The CDR3 is made up of 14 amino acids. V dropped 6 bases and J dropped 7; count of bases not matched to a gene: 5. Germline-derived CDR1 and CDR2 are MNHNS and SASEGT. This CDR3 reads CASRVSGGDNIQYF. The CDR3 DNA reads as TGTGCCAGCAGAGTTAGCGGGGGGGATAACATTCAGTACTTC.

A few counts support this clonotype. The chain combines TRBV5-1 with TRBJ2-3, with 7 bases fitting TRBD1. CDR1 SGHRS and CDR2 YFSETQ come from the germline V gene. The CDR3 extends over 13 amino acids. After removal of 4 bases from V and 4 bases from J, the junction contained 3 bases not matched to a gene. CDR3 protein: CASSTTGADTQYF. The CDR3 region has the DNA TGCGCCAGCAGCACTACAGGGGCAGATACGCAGTATTTT.

The genes are TRBV13 and TRBJ2-7; tentatively, D is TRBD2 (6 bases). Trimming removed 0 bases from V and 7 bases from J, with 13 bases in between. The CDR3 contains 14 residues. Germline CDR1 and CDR2: PRHDT and FYEKMQ (reference sequence). The CDR3 DNA is TGTGCCAGCAGCTTAGGTGGGGGGAATGGTGAGCAGTACTTC. Its translation is CASSLGGGNGEQYF.

The J gene is TRBJ2-5, the V gene TRBV10-3; TRBD2 matches at 8 bases. Germline values: CDR1 ENHRY, CDR2 SYGVKD. V shed 8 bases and J 11 bases; nucleotides not matched to a gene: 13. This CDR3 has 13 amino acids. The CDR3 protein is CAIRLARIDEQYF. The CDR3 DNA reads TGTGCCATCCGACTAGCGCGCATCGATGAGCAGTACTTC.

V and J are TRBV27 and TRBJ2-1; 8 bases map to TRBD2. CDR1 is MNHEY and CDR2 is SMNVEV in the germline V gene (reference sequence). This CDR3 spans 18 amino acids. J lost 6 bases, V lost 2 bases, and 15 bases had no gene match. The CDR3 region is CASSLVFRLALRGNEQFF. For the CDR3, the DNA is TGTGCCAGCAGTTTAGTATTCAGACTAGCGCTAAGAGGCAATGAGCAGTTCTTC.

V gene TRBV12-3 or TRBV12-4 combines with J gene TRBJ2-1; D uncertain. The CDR3 loop spans 8 amino acids. V was clipped by 9 bases and J by 15 bases, with 9 bases between them. The CDR3 sequence is CASPYRFF. The CDR3 coding sequence is TGTGCCAGTCCCTATCGGTTCTTC.

Of note for this clonotype: With a much larger clone just one base away, this may be a read error. The gene calls are TRBV5-1 and TRBJ1-2, with D unclear. CDR1 SGHRS and CDR2 YFSETQ come from the germline V gene. The CDR3 spans 13 residues. Trimming removed 4 bases at V and 3 bases at J, with 10 bases between. CDR3: CASSKTRDYGYTF. The CDR3 DNA sequence: TGCGCCAGCAGCAAGACAAGGGACTATGGCTACACCTTC.

This clonotype was seen only a few times. The rearrangement uses TRBV5-5 and TRBJ1-1; the D is unclear. This CDR3 contains 12 residues. Germline-derived CDR1 and CDR2 are SGHKS and YYEKEE (reference sequence). The V gene lost 1 base and the J gene lost 6 bases, with 7 bases spanning the gap. The CDR3 coding sequence is TGTGCCAGCAGCTTGTTTGAATCTGAAGCTTTCTTT. Its translation: CASSLFESEAFF.

A few counts support this clonotype. The chain joins TRBV4-2 to TRBJ2-7; the D is unclear. CDR3 size: 15 residues. The germline V gene encodes CDR1 LGHNA and CDR2 YNFKEQ. V was trimmed by 0 bases and J by 4 bases, leaving 13 bases between them. CDR3 protein: CASSQDPRQVYEQYF. In DNA, the CDR3 is TGTGCCAGCAGCCAAGATCCCAGGCAGGTATACGAGCAGTACTTC.

V is TRBV10-2 and J is TRBJ2-3; possibly TRBD2 for D (6 bases). Germline CDR1 and CDR2: WSHSY and SAAADI. V lost 1 base to trimming and J lost 3 bases, with 14 bases between them. This CDR3 has 16 residues. In DNA, the CDR3 is TGCGCCAGCAGTGAGTTGTCGGCGGGGACGACAGATACGCAGTATTTT. Amino acid sequence: CASSELSAGTTDTQYF.